The sequence of this T cell receptor (beta chain) was determined in a study of T cell responses to AZD1222 COVID-19 vaccine. Study-level findings and limits: At baseline, just 6 or 7 AZD1222 recipients tested seropositive. Vaccine-associated CD4 TCRs spanned spike, dominant at 160-218 and 743-854.

As regards this clone: Its antigen is as yet unknown.

Some clones are missing from TCRdb's copy, which holds only in-frame ones; the method was immunoSEQ multiplex PCR. The data show around 260,000 clones, roughly 93% seen once. Trimming left V 6 bases short and J 5 bases short, with 22 bases between. Germline V CDR1 and CDR2: SNHLY, FYNNEI. This CDR3 has 17 amino acids. This clonotype originated in an adult in good health. The chain employs TRBV2 and TRBJ2-2; tentatively, D is TRBD1 or TRBD2 (6 bases each). Sample: peripheral blood, taken on day 0 of AZD1222 vaccination. CDR3: CASRRDTPSRGTGELFF. In nucleotides, the CDR3 is TGTGCCAGCAGGCGGGACACCCCCTCGAGAGGGACCGGGGAGCTGTTTTTT.